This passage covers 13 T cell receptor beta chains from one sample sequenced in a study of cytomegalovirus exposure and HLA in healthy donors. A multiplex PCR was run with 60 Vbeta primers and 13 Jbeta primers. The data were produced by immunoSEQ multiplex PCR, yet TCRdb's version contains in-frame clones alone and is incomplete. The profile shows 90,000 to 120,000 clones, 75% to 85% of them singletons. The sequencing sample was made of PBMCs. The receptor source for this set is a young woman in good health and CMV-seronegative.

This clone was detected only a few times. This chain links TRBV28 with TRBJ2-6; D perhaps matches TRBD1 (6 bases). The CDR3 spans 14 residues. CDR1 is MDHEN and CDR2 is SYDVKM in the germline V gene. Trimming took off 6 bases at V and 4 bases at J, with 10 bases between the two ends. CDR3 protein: CASSSTGGANVLTF. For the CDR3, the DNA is TGTGCCAGCAGCTCAACAGGGGGGGCCAACGTCCTGACTTTC.

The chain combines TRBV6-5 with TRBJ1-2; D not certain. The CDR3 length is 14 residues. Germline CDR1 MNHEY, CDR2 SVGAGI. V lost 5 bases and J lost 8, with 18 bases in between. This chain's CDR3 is CASSEAGLLGGYTF. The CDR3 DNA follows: TGTGCCAGCAGTGAGGCCGGCCTACTCGGAGGCTACACCTTC.

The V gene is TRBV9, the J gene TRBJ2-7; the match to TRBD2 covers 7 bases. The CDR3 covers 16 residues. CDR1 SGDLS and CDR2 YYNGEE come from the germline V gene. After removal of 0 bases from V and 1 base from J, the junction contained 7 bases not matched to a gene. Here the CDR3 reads CASSVEEGGPSYEQYF. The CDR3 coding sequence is TGTGCCAGCAGCGTAGAAGAGGGAGGGCCTTCCTACGAGCAGTACTTC.

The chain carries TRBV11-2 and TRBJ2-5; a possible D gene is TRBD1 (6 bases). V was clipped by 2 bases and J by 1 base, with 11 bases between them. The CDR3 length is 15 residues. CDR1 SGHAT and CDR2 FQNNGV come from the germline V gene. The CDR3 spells CASSLLTGSQETQYF. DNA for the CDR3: TGTGCCAGCAGCTTATTAACAGGGAGCCAAGAGACCCAGTACTTC. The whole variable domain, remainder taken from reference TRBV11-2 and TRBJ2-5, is EAGVAQSPRYKIIEKRQSVAFWCNPISGHATLYWYQQILGQGPKLLIQFQNNGVVDDSQLPKDRFSAERLKGVDSTLKIQPAKLEDSAVYLCASSLLTGSQETQYFGPGTRLLVL.

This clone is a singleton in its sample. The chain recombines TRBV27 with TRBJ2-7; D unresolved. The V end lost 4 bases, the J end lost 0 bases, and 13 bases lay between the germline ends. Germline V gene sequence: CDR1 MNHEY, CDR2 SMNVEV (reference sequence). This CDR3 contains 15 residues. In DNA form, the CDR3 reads TGTGCCAGCAGTTCGATTCGAGGTCCCTCCTACGAGCAGTACTTC. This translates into CASSSIRGPSYEQYF.

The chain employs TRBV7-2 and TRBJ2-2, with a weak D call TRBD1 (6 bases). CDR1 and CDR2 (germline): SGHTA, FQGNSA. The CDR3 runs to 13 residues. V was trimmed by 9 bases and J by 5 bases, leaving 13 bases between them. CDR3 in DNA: TGTGCCAGAGAGGACAGAGAGACCGGGGAGCTGTTTTTT. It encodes CAREDRETGELFF.

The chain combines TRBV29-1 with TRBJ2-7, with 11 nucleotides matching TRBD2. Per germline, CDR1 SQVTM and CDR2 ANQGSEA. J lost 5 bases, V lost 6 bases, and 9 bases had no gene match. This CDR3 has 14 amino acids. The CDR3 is CSVLAGGYRDEQYF. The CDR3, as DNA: TGCAGCGTGCTAGCGGGAGGATACAGGGACGAGCAGTACTTC.

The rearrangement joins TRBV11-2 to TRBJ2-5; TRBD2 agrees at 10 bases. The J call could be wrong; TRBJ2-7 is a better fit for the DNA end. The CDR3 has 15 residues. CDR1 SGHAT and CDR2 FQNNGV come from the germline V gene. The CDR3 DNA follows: TGTGCCAGCAGCTTAGAAGCGGGGGGGGTCTACGAGCAGTACTTC. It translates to CASSLEAGGVYEQYF.

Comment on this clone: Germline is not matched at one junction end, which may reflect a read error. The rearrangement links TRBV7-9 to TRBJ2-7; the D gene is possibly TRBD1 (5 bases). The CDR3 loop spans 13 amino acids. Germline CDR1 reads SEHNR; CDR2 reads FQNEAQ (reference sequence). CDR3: CSSSYSGNGEQYF. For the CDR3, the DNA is TGTTCCAGCAGCTATTCAGGGAATGGCGAGCAGTACTTC. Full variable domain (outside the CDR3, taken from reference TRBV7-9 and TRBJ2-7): DTGVSQNPRHKITKRGQNVTFRCDPISEHNRLYWYRQTLGQGPEFLTYFQNEAQLEKSRLLSDRFSAERPKGSFSTLEIQRTEQGDSAMYLCSSSYSGNGEQYFGPGTRLTVT.

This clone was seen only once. In DNA, the CDR3 is TGCGCCAGCAGCGGCGACAGCCGAATGGGCGAGCAGTACTTC. Residues: CASSGDSRMGEQYF. The chain carries TRBV5-1 and TRBJ2-7, with TRBD1 as a possible D gene (5 bases). Germline assignment: CDR1 SGHRS and CDR2 YFSETQ. CDR3 size: 14 residues. V lost 4 bases and J 6 bases, leaving 17 bases between the germline ends. Using reference TRBV5-1 and TRBJ2-7 for the parts outside the CDR3, the full variable domain is KAGVTQTPRYLIKTRGQQVTLSCSPISGHRSVSWYQQTPGQGLQFLFEYFSETQRNKGNFPGRFSGRQFSNSRSEMNVSTLELGDSALYLCASSGDSRMGEQYFGPGTRLTVT.

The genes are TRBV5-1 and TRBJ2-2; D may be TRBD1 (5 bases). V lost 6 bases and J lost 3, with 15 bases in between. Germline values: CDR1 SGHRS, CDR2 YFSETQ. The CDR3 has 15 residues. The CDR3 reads CASKGAGSDTGELFF. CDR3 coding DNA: TGCGCCAGCAAAGGGGCAGGGTCCGACACCGGGGAGCTGTTTTTT.

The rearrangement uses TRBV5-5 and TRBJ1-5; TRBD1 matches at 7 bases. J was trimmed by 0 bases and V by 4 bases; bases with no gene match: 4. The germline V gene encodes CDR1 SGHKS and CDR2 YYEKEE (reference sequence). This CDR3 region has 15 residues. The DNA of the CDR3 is TGTGCCAGCAGCACGACAGGGAGTAGCAATCAGCCCCAGCATTTT. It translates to CASSTTGSSNQPQHF. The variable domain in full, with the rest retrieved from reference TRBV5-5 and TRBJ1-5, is DAGVTQSPTHLIKTRGQQVTLRCSPISGHKSVSWYQQVLGQGPQFIFQYYEKEERGRGNFPDRFSARQFPNYSSELNVNALLLGDSALYLCASSTTGSSNQPQHFGDGTRLSIL.

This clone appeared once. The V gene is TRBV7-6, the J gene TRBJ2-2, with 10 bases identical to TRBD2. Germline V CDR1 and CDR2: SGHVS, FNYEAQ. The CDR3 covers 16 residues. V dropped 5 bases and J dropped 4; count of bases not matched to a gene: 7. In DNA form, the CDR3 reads TGTGCCAGCAGCAGATCAGCGGGAGGGGGCACCGGGGAGCTGTTTTTT. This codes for CASSRSAGGGTGELFF.